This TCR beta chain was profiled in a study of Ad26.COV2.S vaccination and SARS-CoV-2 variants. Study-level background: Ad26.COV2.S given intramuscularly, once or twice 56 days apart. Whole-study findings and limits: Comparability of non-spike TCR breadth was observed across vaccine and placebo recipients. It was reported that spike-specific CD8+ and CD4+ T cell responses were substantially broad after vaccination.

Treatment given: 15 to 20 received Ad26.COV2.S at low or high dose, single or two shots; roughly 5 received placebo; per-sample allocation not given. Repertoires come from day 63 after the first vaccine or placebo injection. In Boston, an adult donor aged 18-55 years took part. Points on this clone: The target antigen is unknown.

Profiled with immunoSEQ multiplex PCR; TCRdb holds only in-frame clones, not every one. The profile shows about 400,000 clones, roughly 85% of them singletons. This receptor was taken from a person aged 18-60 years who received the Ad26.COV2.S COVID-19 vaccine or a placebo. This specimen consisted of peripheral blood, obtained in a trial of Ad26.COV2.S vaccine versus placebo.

The CDR3 DNA follows: TGTGCCAGCAGCACACGGACAGGGAAGAACACTGAAGCTTTCTTT. It is translated as CASSTRTGKNTEAFF. The chain carries TRBV11-1 and TRBJ1-1; 8 bases line up with TRBD1. With 5 bases clipped from V and 1 base from J, the junction kept 6 bases outside the gene matches. CDR3 length: 15 amino acids. The germline gives CDR1 SGHAT, CDR2 FQDESV (reference sequence).